The sequence of this T cell receptor (beta chain) was determined in a study of blood T cell repertoires in COVID-19. Using immunoSEQ multiplex PCR, the repertoire was profiled, and TCRdb retains in-frame clones only, with some absent. Found here are approximately 220,000 clones, around 89% of them singletons; the top ten hold roughly 2.5%. Germline V gene lookup returns CDR1 SEHNR and CDR2 FQNEAQ (reference sequence). The CDR3 covers 17 residues. The V segment lost 5 bases and the J segment 1 base; nucleotides outside the gene matches: 13. This sequence was found in a woman aged 25-40 years who had recovered from COVID-19. The sequenced material came from PBMCs or T cells enriched from blood (not recorded which). The J gene is TRBJ1-1, the V gene TRBV7-9; 7 bases map to TRBD1. The CDR3 is CASSPRQGGYTNTEAFF. The CDR3 region has the DNA TGTGCCAGCAGCCCCCGACAGGGCGGTTACACGAACACTGAAGCTTTCTTT.